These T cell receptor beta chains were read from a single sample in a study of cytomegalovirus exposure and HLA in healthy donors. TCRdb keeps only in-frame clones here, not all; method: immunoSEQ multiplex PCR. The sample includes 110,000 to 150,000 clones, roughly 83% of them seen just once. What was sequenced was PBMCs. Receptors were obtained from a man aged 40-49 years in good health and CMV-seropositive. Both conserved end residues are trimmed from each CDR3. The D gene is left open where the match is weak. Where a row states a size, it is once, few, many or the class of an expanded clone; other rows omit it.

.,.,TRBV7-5,ARSQGGQDHTLPNYGYT
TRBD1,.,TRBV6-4,ASSEVPSTGIYGYT
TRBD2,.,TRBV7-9,ASSLGTSGKSGETQY
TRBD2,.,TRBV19,ATRGLAGVSYNEQF
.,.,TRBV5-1,ASSLEAGGEQY
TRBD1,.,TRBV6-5,ASRRWAGGSDEQF
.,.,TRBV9,ASSPGGSQETQY
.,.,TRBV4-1,ASSPRRQAGTDTQY
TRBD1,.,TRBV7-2,ASSSRGQSYGYT
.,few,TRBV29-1,STPGDSWDNEQF
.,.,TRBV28,ASSLSGSPTDTQY
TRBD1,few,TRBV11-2,ASSLLTGDNQPQH
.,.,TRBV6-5,ASSYAPRGETQY
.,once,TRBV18,ASSPAGVYEQY
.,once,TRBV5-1,ASSLVIADTQY
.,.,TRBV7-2,ASSPLGGTEAF
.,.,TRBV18,ASSPPTQAEPQH
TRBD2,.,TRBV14,ASSQVRGGYNEQF
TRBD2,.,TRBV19,ASSAGLAGGVNTGELF
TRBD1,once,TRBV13,ASSDGLDRGYEQY
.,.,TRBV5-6,ASSLVHRAGTEAF
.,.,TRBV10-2,ASSEAGNTEAF
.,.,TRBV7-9,ASKLAATNEKLF
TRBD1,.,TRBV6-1,ASEYRDRLYEQY
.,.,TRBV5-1,ASSLVQGETQY
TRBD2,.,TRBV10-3,AIRASGEGGIQY
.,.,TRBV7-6,ASSLRVNPGELF
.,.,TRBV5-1,ASSPSGATSSYYEQY
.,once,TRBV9,ASSVESSTDTQY
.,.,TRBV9,ASSVAQGLREKLF
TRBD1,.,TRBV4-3,ASSQTGQGAAEQY
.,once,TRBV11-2,ASSLVSGDTEAF
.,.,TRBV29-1,SALAGGGYSSGEQF
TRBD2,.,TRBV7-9,ASSPDSGFTYYEQY
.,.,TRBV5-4,ANEGDFGQF
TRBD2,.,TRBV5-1,ASSLVASGRGEQF
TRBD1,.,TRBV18,ASSPRDRGQETQY
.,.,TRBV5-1,ASSPGGGLETQY
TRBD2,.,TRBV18,ASSKGLAGGLSSYEQY
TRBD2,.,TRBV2,ASSRGLAGTDTQY
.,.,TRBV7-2,ASSLRDFTDTQY
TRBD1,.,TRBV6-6,ASSPTGRRNTEAF
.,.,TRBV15,AIRTHDPNTEAF
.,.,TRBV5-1,ASSWRGRRTGELF
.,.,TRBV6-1,ASTGDYTDTQY